This T cell receptor (beta chain) was observed in a study of CD8 T cells in Susac syndrome. Study-wide findings and caveats: The study recognized that the number of individuals in its TCR sequencing and HLA analysis was relatively small.

With respect to this clonotype: Its target is unknown.

Blood CD8+ and CD4+ T cells underwent high-throughput TCR beta sequencing. The controls, all healthy donors, were matched for age and sex. An input of 0.5 to 1 ug of RNA was subjected to reverse transcription using random hexamers. The CDR3 of TCR beta was amplified by immunoSEQ multiplex PCR across 54 Vbeta and 13 Jbeta. A single record per CDR3 protein comes from TCRdb applying MiXCR to the immunoSEQ multiplex PCR reads. The table has roughly 200,000 distinct CDR3 sequences, 90% to 95% seen once; the top ten hold 0.1%. The CDR3 is 14 amino acids. Germline CDR1 reads SNHLY; CDR2 reads FYNNEI. V shed 8 bases and J shed 0 bases, with 12 bases lying between them.

The J gene is TRBJ2-3, the V gene TRBV2; D might be TRBD2 (6 bases). The sample consisted of CD4+ T cells from PBMCs. The TCR sequence derives from a human donor in good health. As DNA, the CDR3 is TGTGCCAGCGGCAAGACTAGGAGCACAGATACGCAGTATTTT. It specifies CASGKTRSTDTQYF. The variable domain in full, completed from reference TRBV2 and TRBJ2-3, reads EPEVTQTPSHQVTQMGQEVILRCVPISNHLYFYWYRQILGQKVEFLVSFYNNEISEKSEIFDDQFSVERPDGSNFTLKIRSTKLEDSAMYFCASGKTRSTDTQYFGPGTRLTVL.